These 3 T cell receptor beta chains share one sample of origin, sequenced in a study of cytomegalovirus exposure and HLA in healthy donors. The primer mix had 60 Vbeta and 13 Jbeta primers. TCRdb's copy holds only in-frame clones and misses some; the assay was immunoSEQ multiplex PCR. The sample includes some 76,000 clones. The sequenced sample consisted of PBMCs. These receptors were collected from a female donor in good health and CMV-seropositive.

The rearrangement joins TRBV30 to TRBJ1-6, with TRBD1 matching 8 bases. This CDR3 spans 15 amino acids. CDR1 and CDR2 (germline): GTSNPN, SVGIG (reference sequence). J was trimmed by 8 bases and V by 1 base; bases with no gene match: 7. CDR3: CAWSELDRDYSPLHF. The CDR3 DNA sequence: TGTGCCTGGAGTGAACTGGACAGGGACTATTCACCCCTCCACTTT.

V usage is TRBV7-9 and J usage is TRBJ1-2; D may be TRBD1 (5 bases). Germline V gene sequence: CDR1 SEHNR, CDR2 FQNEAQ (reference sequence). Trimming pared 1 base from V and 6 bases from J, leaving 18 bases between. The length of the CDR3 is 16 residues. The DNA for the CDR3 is TGTGCCAGCAGCTTAGGCCCCAGGGAACATATACATGGCTACACCTTC. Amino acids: CASSLGPREHIHGYTF.

CDR3 residues: CASRGGTMNTEAFF. CDR3 DNA: TGCGCCAGCAGGGGGGGGACTATGAACACTGAAGCTTTCTTT. The chain joins TRBV5-1 to TRBJ1-1; a possible D gene is TRBD1 (5 bases). Trimming took off 5 bases at V and 0 bases at J, with 11 bases between the two ends. The CDR3 is made up of 14 amino acids. CDR1 SGHRS and CDR2 YFSETQ come from the germline V gene.